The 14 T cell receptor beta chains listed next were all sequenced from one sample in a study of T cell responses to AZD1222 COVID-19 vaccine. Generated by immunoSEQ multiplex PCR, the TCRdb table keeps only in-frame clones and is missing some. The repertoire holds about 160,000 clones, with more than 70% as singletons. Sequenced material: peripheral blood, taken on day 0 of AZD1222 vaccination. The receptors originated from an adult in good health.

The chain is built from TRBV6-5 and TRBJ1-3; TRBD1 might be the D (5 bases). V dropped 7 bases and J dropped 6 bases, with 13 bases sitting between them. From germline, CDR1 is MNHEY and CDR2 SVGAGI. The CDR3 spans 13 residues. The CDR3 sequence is CASIPDKENTIYF. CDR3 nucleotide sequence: TGTGCCAGCATCCCGGACAAGGAAAACACCATATATTTT.

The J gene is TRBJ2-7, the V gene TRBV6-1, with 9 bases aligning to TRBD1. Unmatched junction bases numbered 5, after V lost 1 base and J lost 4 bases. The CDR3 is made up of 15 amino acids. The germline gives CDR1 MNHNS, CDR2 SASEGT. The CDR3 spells CASSEDGQGIYEQYF. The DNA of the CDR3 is TGTGCCAGCAGTGAAGATGGACAGGGGATTTACGAGCAGTACTTC.

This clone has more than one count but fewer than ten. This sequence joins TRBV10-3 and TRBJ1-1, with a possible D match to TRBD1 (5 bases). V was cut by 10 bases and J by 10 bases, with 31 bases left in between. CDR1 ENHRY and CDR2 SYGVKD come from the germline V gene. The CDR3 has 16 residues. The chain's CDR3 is CATLHPGGDRHSRAFF. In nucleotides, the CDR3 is TGTGCCACGTTGCACCCGGGTGGGGACCGACACAGTCGAGCTTTCTTT.

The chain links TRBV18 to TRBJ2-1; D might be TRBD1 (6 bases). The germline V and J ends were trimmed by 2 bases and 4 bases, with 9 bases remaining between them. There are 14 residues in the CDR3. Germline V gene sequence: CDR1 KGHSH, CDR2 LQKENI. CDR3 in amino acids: CASSPAQGYNEQFF. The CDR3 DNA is TGTGCCAGCTCACCAGCTCAGGGGTACAATGAGCAGTTCTTC.

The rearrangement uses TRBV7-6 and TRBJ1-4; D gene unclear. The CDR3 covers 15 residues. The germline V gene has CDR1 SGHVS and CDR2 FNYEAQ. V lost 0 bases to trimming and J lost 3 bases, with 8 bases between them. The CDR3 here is CASSLAPGANEKLFF. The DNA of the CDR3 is TGTGCCAGCAGCTTAGCCCCTGGGGCTAATGAAAAACTGTTTTTT.

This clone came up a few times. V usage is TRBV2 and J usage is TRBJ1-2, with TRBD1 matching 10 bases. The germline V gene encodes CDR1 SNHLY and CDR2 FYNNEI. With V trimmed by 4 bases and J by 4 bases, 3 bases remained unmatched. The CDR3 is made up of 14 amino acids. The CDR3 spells CASSVGTGAYGYTF. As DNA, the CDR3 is TGTGCCAGCAGTGTCGGGACAGGGGCCTATGGCTACACCTTC.

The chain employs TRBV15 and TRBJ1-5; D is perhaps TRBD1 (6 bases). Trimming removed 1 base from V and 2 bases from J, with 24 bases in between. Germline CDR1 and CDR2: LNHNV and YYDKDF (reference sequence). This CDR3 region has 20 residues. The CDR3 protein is CATSRGMAQGYTGGNQPQHF. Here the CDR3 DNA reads TGTGCCACCAGCAGAGGAATGGCACAGGGATACACGGGGGGCAATCAGCCCCAGCATTTT.

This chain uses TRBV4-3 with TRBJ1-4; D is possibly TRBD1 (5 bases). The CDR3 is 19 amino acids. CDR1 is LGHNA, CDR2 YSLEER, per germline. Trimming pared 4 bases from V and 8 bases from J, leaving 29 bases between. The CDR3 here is CASSPTFPGTPDAVEKLFF. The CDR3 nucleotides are TGCGCCAGCAGCCCAACGTTCCCCGGGACGCCCGACGCGGTGGAAAAACTGTTTTTT.

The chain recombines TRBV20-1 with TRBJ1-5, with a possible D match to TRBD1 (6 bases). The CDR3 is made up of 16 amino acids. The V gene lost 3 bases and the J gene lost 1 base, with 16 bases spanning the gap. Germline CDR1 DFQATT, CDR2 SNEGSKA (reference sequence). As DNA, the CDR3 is TGCAGTGCTAGTAGGAACCAGGGGACCAGCAATCAGCCCCAGCATTTT. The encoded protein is CSASRNQGTSNQPQHF.

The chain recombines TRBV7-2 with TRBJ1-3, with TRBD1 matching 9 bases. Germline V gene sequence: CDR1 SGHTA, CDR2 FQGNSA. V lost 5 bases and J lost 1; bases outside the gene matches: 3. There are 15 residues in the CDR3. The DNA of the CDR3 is TGTGCCAGCAGCCAACAGGGGGCGTCTGGAAACACCATATATTTT. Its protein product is CASSQQGASGNTIYF.

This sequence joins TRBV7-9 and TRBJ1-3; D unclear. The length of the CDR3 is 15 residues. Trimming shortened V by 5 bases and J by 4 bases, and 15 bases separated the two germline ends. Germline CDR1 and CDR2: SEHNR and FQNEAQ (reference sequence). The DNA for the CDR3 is TGTGCCAGCAGCCTCGCCAGCGACGTAGGAAACACCATATATTTT. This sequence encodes CASSLASDVGNTIYF. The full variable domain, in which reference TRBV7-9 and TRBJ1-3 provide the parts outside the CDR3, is DTGVSQNPRHKITKRGQNVTFRCDPISEHNRLYWYRQTLGQGPEFLTYFQNEAQLEKSRLLSDRFSAERPKGSFSTLEIQRTEQGDSAMYLCASSLASDVGNTIYFGEGSWLTVV.

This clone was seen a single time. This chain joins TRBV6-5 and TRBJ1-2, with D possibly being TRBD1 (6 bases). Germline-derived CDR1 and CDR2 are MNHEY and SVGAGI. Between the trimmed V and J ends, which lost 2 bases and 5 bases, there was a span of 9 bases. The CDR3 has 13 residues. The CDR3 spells CASSYDRQYGYTF. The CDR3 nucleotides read TGTGCCAGCAGTTACGACAGGCAGTATGGCTACACCTTC.

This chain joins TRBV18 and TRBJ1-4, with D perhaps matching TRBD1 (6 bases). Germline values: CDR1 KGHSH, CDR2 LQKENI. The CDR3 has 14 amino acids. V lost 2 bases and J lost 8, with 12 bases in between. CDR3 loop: CASSPTQGKEKLFF. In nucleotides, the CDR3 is TGTGCCAGCTCACCAACGCAGGGGAAAGAAAAACTGTTTTTT.

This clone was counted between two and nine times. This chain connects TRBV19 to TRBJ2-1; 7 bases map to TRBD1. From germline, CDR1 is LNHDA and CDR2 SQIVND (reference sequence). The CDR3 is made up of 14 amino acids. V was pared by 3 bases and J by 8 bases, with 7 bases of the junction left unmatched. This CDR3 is CASSMGQGVDEQFF. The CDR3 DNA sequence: TGTGCCAGTAGTATGGGGCAGGGGGTTGATGAGCAGTTCTTC.